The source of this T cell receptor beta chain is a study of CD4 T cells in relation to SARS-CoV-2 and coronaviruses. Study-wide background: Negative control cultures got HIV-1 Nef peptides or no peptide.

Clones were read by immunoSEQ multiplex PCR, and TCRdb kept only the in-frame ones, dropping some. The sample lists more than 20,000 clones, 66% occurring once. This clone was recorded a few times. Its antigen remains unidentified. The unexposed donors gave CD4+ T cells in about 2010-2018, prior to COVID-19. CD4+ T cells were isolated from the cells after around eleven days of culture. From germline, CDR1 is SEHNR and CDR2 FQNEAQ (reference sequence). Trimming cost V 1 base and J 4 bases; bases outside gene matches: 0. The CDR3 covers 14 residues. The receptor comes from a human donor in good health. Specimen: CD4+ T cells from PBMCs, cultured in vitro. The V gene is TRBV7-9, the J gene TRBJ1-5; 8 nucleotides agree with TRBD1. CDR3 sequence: CASSLGTGNQPQHF. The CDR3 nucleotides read TGTGCCAGCAGCTTAGGGACAGGGAATCAGCCCCAGCATTTT.